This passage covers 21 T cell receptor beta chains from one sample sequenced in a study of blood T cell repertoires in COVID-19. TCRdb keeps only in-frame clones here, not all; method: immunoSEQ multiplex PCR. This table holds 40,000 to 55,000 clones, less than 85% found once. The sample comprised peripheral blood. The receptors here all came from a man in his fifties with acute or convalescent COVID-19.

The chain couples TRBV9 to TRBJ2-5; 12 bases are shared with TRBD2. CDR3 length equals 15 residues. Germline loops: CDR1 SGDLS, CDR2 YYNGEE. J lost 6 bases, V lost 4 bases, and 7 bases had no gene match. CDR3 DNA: TGTGCCAGCAGCCCCCTAGCGGGAGGGGACCAGACCCAGTACTTC. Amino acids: CASSPLAGGDQTQYF.

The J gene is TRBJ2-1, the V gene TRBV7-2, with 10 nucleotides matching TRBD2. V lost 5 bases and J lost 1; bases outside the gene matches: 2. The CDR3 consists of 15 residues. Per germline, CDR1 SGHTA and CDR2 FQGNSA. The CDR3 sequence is CASSLSGRSYNEQFF. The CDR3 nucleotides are TGTGCCAGCAGCCTTAGCGGGAGGTCCTACAATGAGCAGTTCTTC. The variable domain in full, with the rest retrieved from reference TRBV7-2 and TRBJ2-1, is GAGVSQSPSNKVTEKGKDVELRCDPISGHTALYWYRQSLGQGLEFLIYFQGNSAPDKSGLPSDRFSAERTGGSVSTLTIQRTQQEDSAVYLCASSLSGRSYNEQFFGPGTRLTVL.

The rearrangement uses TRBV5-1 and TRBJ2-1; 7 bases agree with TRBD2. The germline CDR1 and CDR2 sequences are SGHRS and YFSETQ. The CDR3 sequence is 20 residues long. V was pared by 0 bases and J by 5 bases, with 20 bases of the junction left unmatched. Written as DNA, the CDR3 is TGCGCCAGCAGCTTGGACACCGCCGGGACTAACCGCCTACGACACAATGAGCAGTTCTTC. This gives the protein CASSLDTAGTNRLRHNEQFF.

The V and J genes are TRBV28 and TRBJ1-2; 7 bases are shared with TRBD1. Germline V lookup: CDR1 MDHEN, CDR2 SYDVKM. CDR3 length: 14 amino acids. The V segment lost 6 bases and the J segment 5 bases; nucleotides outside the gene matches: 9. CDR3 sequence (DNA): TGTGCCAGCAGCCTCGTCCGGGACAGTTATGGCTACACCTTC. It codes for CASSLVRDSYGYTF.

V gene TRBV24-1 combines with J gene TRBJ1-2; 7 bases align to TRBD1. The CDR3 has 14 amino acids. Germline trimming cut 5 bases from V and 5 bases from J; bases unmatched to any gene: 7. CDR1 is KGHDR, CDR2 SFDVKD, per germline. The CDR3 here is CATSGFGTDYGYTF. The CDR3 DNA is TGTGCCACCAGTGGCTTCGGGACAGATTATGGCTACACCTTC.

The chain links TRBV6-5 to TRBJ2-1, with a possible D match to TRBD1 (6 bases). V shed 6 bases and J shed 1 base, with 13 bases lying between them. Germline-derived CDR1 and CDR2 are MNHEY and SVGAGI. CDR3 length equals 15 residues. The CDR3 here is CASSPGHGSYNEQFF. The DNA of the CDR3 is TGTGCCAGCAGCCCGGGACATGGGTCCTACAATGAGCAGTTCTTC.

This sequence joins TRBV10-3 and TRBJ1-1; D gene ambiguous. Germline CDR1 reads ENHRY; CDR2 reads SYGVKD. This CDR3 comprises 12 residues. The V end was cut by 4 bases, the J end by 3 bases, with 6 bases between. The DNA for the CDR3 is TGTGCCATCAGTGCAGTGGACACTGAAGCTTTCTTT. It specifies CAISAVDTEAFF.

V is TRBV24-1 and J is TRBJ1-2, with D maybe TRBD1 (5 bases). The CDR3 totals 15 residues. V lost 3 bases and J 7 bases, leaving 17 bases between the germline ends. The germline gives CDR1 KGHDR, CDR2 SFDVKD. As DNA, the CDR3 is TGTGCCACCAGTGATAGGGTACCAGGGAGGTCTGGCTACACCTTC. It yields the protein CATSDRVPGRSGYTF.

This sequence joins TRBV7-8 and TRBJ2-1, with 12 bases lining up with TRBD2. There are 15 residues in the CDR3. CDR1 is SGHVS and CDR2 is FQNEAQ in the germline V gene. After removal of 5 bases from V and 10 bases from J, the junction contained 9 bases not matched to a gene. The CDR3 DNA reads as TGTGCCAGCAGCGCCCTAGCGGGAGGGTCCAGCGAGCAGTTCTTC. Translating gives CASSALAGGSSEQFF.

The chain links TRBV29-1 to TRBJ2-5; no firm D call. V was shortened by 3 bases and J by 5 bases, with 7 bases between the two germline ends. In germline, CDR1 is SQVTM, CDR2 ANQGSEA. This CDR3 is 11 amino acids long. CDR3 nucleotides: TGCAGCGTTGAGGGCAGTGAGACCCAGTACTTC. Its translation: CSVEGSETQYF.

DNA for the CDR3: TGTGCCAGGAAAGCCCAATCAAAGCCGGGTGCAGGGGAAGACTCCTACGAGCAGTACTTC. This sequence encodes CARKAQSKPGAGEDSYEQYF. This rearrangement joins TRBV21-1 to TRBJ2-7; TRBD1, as called in the table, went unchecked against the DNA. TRBV21-1 is recorded as a pseudogene. The CDR3 sequence is 20 residues long.

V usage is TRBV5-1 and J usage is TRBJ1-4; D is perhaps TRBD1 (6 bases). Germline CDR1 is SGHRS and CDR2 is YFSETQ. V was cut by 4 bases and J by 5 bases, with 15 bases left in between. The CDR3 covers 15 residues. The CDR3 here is CASSPGRQGNEKLFF. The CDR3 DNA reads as TGCGCCAGCAGCCCCGGTCGGCAGGGGAATGAAAAACTGTTTTTT.

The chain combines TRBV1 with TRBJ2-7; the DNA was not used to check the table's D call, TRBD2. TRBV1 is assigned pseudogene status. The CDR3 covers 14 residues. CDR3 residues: CTSSSTSGSYEQYF. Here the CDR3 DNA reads TGCACCAGCAGCTCGACTAGCGGGTCCTACGAGCAGTACTTC.

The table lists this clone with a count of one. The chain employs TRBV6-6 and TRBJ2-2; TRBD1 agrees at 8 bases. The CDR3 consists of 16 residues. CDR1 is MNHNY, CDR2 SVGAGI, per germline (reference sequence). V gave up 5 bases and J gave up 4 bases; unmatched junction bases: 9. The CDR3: CASSPRTGRSTGELFF. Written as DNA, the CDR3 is TGTGCCAGCAGTCCCCGGACAGGGAGGAGCACCGGGGAGCTGTTTTTT.

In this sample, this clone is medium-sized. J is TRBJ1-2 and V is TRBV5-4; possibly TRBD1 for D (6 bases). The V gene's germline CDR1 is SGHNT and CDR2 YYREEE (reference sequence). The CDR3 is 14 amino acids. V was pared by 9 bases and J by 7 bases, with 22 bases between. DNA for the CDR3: TGTGCCACGGAAGGGGGACGGGGGGTAGTTGGCTACACCTTC. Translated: CATEGGRGVVGYTF.

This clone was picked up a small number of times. Written as DNA, the CDR3 is TGTGCCAGCAGACACCGGAGGCTCGGTGGCTACACCTTC. It is translated as CASRHRRLGGYTF. The J gene is TRBJ1-2, the V gene TRBV12-3 or TRBV12-4; D gene ambiguous. The CDR3 runs 13 residues. Trimming left V 6 bases short and J 7 bases short, with 15 bases between.

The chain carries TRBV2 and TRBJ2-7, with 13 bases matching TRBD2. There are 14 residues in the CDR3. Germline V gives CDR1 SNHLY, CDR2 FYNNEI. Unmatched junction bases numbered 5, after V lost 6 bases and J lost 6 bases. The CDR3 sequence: CASRAGLAGSEQYF. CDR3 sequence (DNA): TGTGCCAGCAGGGCGGGACTAGCGGGATCCGAGCAGTACTTC.

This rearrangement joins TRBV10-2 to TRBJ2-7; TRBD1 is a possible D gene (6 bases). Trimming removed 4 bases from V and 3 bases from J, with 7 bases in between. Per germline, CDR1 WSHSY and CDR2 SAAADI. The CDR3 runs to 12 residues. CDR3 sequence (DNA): TGCGCCAGCAGTGTACAGGGCTACGAGCAGTACTTC. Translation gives CASSVQGYEQYF.

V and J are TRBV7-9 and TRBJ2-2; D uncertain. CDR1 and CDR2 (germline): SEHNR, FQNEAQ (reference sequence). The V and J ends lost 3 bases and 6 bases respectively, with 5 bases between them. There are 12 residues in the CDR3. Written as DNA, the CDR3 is TGTGCCAGCAGCTTTCAGGCCGGGGAGCTGTTTTTT. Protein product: CASSFQAGELFF.

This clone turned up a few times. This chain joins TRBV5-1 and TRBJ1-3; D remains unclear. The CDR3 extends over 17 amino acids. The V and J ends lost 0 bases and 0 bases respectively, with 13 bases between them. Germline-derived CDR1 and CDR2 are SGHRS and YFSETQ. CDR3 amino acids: CASSLGKGALSGNTIYF. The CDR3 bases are TGCGCCAGCAGCTTGGGGAAAGGAGCGCTCTCTGGAAACACCATATATTTT.

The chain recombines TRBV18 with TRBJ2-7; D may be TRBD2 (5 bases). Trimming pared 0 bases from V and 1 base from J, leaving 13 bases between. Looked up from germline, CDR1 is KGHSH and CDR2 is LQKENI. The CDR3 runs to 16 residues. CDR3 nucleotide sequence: TGTGCCAGCTCACCACCAATCACCTCGGGGTCCTACGAGCAGTACTTC. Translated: CASSPPITSGSYEQYF.